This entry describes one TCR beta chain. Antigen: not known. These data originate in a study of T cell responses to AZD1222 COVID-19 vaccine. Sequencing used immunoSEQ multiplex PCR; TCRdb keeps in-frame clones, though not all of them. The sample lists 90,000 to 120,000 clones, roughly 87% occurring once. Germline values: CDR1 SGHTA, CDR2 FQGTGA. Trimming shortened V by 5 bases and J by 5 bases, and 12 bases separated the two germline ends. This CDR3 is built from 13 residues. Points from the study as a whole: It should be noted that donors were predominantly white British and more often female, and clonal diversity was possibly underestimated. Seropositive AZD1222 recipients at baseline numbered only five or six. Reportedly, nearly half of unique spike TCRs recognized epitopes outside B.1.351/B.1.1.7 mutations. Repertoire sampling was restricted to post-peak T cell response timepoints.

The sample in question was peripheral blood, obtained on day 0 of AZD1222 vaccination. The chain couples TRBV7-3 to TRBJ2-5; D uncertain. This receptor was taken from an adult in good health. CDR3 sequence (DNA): TGTGCCAGCAGCCCTTTTACCCTGGAGACCCAGTACTTC. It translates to CASSPFTLETQYF.